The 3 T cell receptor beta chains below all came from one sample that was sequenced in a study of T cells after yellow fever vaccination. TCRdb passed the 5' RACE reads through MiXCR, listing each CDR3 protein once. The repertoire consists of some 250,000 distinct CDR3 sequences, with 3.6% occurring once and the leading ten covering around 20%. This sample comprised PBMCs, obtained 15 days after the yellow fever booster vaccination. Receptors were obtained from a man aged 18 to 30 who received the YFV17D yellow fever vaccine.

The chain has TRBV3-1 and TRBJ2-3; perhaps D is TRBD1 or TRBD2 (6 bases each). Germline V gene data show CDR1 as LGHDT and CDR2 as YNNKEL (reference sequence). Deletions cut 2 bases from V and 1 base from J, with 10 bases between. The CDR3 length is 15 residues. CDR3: CASSQYGGRTDTQYF. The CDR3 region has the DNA TGTGCCAGCAGCCAATATGGGGGGCGCACAGATACGCAGTATTTT.

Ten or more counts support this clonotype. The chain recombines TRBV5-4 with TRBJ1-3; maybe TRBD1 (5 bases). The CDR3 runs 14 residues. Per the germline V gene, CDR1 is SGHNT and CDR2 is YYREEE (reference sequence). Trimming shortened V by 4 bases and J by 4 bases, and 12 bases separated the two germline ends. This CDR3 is CASSTGGTGNTIYF. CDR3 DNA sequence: TGTGCCAGCAGCACCGGGGGTACCGGAAACACCATATATTTT. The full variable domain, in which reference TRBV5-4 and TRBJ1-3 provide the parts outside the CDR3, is ETGVTQSPTHLIKTRGQQVTLRCSSQSGHNTVSWYQQALGQGPQFIFQYYREEENGRGNFPPRFSGLQFPNYSSELNVNALELDDSALYLCASSTGGTGNTIYFGEGSWLTVV.

CDR3 protein: CASSATGYDYGYTF. The CDR3 nucleotides are TGTGCCAGCAGCGCAACAGGGTACGACTATGGCTACACCTTC. This rearrangement joins TRBV13 to TRBJ1-2; possibly TRBD1 for D (6 bases). Germline V gives CDR1 PRHDT, CDR2 FYEKMQ (reference sequence). The length of the CDR3 is 14 residues. The V end lost 5 bases, the J end lost 3 bases, and 13 bases lay between the germline ends. Variable domain in full (rest from reference TRBV13 and TRBJ1-2): AAGVIQSPRHLIKEKRETATLKCYPIPRHDTVYWYQQGPGQDPQFLISFYEKMQSDKGSIPDRFSAQQFSDYHSELNMSSLELGDSALYFCASSATGYDYGYTFGSGTRLTVV.